The sample holds one count of the clone carrying this TCR beta chain. Its antigen is undetermined. This record comes from a study of siplizumab effects on memory and regulatory T cells. Study-wide results and limits: Alloreactive sequences traceable to unstimulated CD4+ memory cells were significantly reduced by siplizumab. In unstimulated cells, naive T cells appeared more diverse than memory T cells and seemed major alloresponse contributors.

The CDR3 contains 11 residues. Trimming left V 0 bases short and J 7 bases short, with 6 bases between. CDR1 DFQATT and CDR2 SNEGSKA come from the germline V gene (reference sequence). Assay used: immunoSEQ multiplex PCR; TCRdb lists only in-frame clones, some missing. Of about 82,000 clones in the sample, 87% were seen once. This rearrangement joins TRBV20-1 to TRBJ1-2; D unresolved. The sequence was obtained from a human donor in good health. Sequencing was carried out using Tregs sorted from blood. DNA of the CDR3: TGCAGTGCTAGAGATCTCTCTGGCTACACCTTC. Its protein is CSARDLSGYTF.